This TCR beta chain was sequenced for a study of human T cells and chemical hapten exposure. In the original workflow: From roughly 23,000 to 640,000 TCRs were found per sample, with a median of approximately 96,000. TCRdb re-called the RACE reads through MiXCR, storing one row per CDR3 protein. TCRdb's processing, not the authors' own work, is the source of the V and J calls. The sample includes around 330,000 distinct CDR3 sequences, approximately 5.8% of them seen just once. On this clonotype: Its target is not known.

Described time point: pre-sensitization, week 0. Documented treatment: therapeutic diphenylcyclopropenone sensitization with weekly scalp DPC. Prior to each patch test being applied, blood was drawn. Study results and caveats: In the PT1 data, expanded TCR counts showed a positive correlation with patch test score.

The germline CDR1 and CDR2 sequences are SNHLY and FYNNEI. The CDR3 is made up of 11 amino acids. V was cut by 7 bases and J by 9 bases, with 10 bases left in between. Sequencing was performed on whole blood, taken in connection with sensitization to the hapten diphenylcyclopropenone (DPC). The source of this sequence is a woman aged 18 to 35 with alopecia areata. Some clones in this sample may be carry-over from other donors' samples. The chain joins TRBV2 to TRBJ2-1; perhaps TRBD1 as D (6 bases). The CDR3 here is CASTEGVEQFF. The CDR3 DNA is TGTGCCAGCACTGAGGGGGTTGAGCAGTTCTTC. The entire variable domain, with the rest obtained from reference TRBV2 and TRBJ2-1, is as follows: EPEVTQTPSHQVTQMGQEVILRCVPISNHLYFYWYRQILGQKVEFLVSFYNNEISEKSEIFDDQFSVERPDGSNFTLKIRSTKLEDSAMYFCASTEGVEQFFGPGTRLTVL.